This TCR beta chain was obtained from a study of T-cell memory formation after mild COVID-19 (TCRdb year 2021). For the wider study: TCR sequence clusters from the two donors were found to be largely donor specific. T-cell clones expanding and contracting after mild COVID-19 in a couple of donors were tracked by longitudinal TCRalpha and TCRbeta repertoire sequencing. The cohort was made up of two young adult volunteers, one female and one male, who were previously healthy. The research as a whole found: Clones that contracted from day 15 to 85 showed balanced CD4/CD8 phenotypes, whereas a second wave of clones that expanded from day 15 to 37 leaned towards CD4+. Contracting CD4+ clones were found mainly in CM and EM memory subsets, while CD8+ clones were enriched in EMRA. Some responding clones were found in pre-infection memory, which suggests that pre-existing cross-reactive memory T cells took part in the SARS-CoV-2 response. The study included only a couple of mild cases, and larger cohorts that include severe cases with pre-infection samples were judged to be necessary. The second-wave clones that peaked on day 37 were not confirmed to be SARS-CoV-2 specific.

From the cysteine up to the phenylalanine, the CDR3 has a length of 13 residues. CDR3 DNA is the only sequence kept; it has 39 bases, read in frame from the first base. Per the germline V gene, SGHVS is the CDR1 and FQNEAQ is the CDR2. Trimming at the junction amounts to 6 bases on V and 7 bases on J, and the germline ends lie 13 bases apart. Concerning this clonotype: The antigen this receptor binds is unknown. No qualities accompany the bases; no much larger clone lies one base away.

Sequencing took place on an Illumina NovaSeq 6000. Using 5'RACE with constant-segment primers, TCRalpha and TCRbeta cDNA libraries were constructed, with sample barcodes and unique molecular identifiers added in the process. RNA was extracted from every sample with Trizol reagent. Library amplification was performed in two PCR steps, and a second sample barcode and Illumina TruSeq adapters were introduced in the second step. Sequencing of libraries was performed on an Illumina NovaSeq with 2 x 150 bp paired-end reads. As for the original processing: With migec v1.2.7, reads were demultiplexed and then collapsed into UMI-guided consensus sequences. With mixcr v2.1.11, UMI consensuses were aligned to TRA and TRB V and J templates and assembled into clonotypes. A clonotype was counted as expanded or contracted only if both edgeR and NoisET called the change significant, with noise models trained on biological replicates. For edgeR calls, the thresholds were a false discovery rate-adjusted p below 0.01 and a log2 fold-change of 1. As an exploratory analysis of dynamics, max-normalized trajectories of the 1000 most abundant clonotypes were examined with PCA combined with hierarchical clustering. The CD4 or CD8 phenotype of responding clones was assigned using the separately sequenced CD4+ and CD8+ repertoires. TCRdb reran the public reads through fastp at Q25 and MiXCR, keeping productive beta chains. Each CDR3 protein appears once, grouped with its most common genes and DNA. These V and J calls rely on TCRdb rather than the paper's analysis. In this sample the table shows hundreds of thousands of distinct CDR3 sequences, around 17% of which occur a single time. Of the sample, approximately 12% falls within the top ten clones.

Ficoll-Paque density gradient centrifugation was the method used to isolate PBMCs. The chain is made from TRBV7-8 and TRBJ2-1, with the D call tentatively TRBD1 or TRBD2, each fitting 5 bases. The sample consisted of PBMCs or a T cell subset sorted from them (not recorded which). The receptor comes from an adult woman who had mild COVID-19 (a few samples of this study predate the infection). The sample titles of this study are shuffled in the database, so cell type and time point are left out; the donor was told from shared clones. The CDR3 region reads CASRHPGPNEQFF. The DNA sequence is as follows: TGTGCCAGCAGGCACCCGGGGCCTAATGAGCAGTTCTTC.